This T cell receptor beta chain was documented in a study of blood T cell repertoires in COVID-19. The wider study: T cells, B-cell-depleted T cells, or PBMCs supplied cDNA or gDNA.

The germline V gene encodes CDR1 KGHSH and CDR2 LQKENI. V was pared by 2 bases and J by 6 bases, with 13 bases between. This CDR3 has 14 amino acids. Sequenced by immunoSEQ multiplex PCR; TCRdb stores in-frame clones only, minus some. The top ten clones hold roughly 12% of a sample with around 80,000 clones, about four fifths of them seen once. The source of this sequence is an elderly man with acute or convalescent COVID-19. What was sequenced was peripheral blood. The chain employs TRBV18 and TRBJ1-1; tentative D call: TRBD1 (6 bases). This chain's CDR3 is CASSPTGLRAEAFF. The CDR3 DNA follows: TGTGCCAGCTCACCAACAGGGCTAAGGGCTGAAGCTTTCTTT.